The subject of this entry is one T cell receptor (beta chain). Other DNA sequences within the sample encode an identical CDR3. The sample belongs to a study of blood T cell repertoires in COVID-19. About the study: Material from acute and convalescent COVID-19 was sourced from the United States, Italy and Spain. Nucleic acid was either cDNA or gDNA, and it came from T cells, B-cell-depleted T cells, or PBMCs.

The length of the CDR3 is 17 residues. The method was immunoSEQ multiplex PCR; TCRdb's version includes in-frame clones alone and lacks a portion of them. This table holds fewer than 200,000 clones, about 91% found once. Material for sequencing was peripheral blood. The V and J genes are TRBV21-1 and TRBJ2-4; TRBD2 is the table's D call and was not checked against the DNA. TRBV21-1 is a pseudogene locus. This TCR derives from a woman aged 50 to 65 with acute or convalescent COVID-19. The CDR3 DNA reads TGTGCCAGCAGGGGGCCGGGGGGGGCTGTAGCCAAAAACATTCAGTACTTC. Residues: CASRGPGGAVAKNIQYF.